These T cell receptor beta chains were read from a single sample in a study of blood T cell repertoires in COVID-19. The protocol was immunoSEQ multiplex PCR, while the TCRdb copy is restricted to in-frame clones and leaves out a portion. The sample has about 220,000 clones, roughly 87% seen once. Material: peripheral blood. These receptor sequences come from a man aged 35-49 years with active or convalescent COVID-19. Each CDR3 is given with its conserved first and last residue. The order of the fields is V gene, D gene, clone size, CDR3 length, J gene, CDR3 protein, CDR3 DNA. A D gene is named only where the DNA matches it firmly. The size entry is marked missing in some rows and otherwise reads once, few, many or a size class.

TRBV28,TRBD1,NA,18,TRBJ1-1,CASSPGTGAVGAHGRAFF,TGTGCCAGCAGCCCCGGGACAGGGGCGGTTGGGGCCCATGGAAGAGCTTTCTTT
TRBV11-2,TRBD1,NA,16,TRBJ1-3,CASSPLQGGVRNTIYF,TGTGCCAGCAGCCCTCTACAGGGGGGTGTAAGAAACACCATATATTTT
TRBV2,TRBD1,NA,15,TRBJ1-3,CASSSQGAFGNTIYF,TGTGCCAGCAGTTCACAGGGGGCATTTGGAAACACCATATATTTT
TRBV4-2,TRBD2,NA,21,TRBJ2-1,CASSQVQGLAGVYGSYNEQFF,TGTGCCAGCAGCCAAGTTCAGGGACTAGCGGGGGTATACGGTTCCTACAATGAGCAGTTCTTC
TRBV21-1,NA,NA,12,TRBJ2-1,CASSSSGKATIF,TGTGCCAGCAGCAGTAGCGGGAAGGCTACAATCTTC
TRBV27,TRBD1,NA,16,TRBJ2-5,CASSPTGGLPGETQYF,TGTGCCAGCAGTCCAACAGGGGGACTTCCTGGGGAGACCCAGTACTTC
TRBV9,TRBD2,NA,16,TRBJ2-1,CASSVATTSGNDEQFF,TGTGCCAGCAGCGTAGCTACGACTAGCGGGAATGATGAGCAGTTCTTC
TRBV28,TRBD1,once,14,TRBJ1-1,CASSSETGTAEAFF,TGTGCCAGCAGTTCGGAGACAGGGACCGCTGAAGCTTTCTTT
TRBV28,TRBD1,NA,15,TRBJ2-7,CASSLVGTGGYEQYF,TGTGCCAGCAGTTTGGTTGGGACAGGGGGCTACGAGCAGTACTTC
TRBV27,NA,once,14,TRBJ1-1,CASSLAGKFTEAFF,TGTGCCAGCAGTTTGGCAGGGAAGTTCACTGAAGCTTTCTTT
TRBV2,TRBD2,NA,15,TRBJ2-1,CARGSGGARYNEQFF,TGTGCCAGAGGGAGCGGGGGGGCGAGGTACAATGAGCAGTTCTTC
TRBV9,TRBD1,NA,15,TRBJ2-3,CASSAEQGALDTQYF,TGTGCCAGCAGCGCGGAACAGGGGGCCCTCGATACGCAGTATTTT
TRBV4-1,NA,NA,15,TRBJ1-2,CASSQDKQGIGGYTF,TGCGCCAGCAGCCAAGACAAGCAGGGAATAGGGGGCTACACCTTC
TRBV11-2,TRBD1,NA,15,TRBJ1-1,CASSLTGGLNTEAFF,TGTGCCAGCAGCTTGACAGGGGGCCTGAACACTGAAGCTTTCTTT
TRBV2,TRBD2,few,15,TRBJ2-7,CASSSRGLAGGEQYF,TGTGCCAGCAGTTCCCGGGGACTAGCGGGAGGCGAGCAGTACTTC
TRBV5-1,TRBD1,NA,14,TRBJ1-3,CASSIQGDGNTIYF,TGCGCCAGCAGCATACAGGGGGATGGAAACACCATATATTTT
TRBV14,TRBD2,NA,16,TRBJ2-3,CASSQVGGPFTDTQYF,TGTGCCAGCAGCCAAGTGGGAGGGCCTTTCACAGATACGCAGTATTTT
TRBV15,TRBD2,NA,17,TRBJ2-3,CATSARSGLASTDTQYF,TGTGCCACCAGCGCCCGTTCGGGACTAGCGAGCACAGATACGCAGTATTTT
TRBV9,TRBD1,few,13,TRBJ1-2,CASSASQGSGYTF,TGTGCCAGCAGCGCCTCACAGGGGTCTGGCTACACCTTC
TRBV5-4,NA,NA,16,TRBJ1-3,CASSGGGTSSGNTIYF,TGTGCCAGCAGCGGGGGGGGGACGAGCTCTGGAAACACCATATATTTT
TRBV7-7,TRBD2,NA,16,TRBJ2-1,CASSLTLAGKNNEQFF,TGTGCTAGCAGCTTAACCCTAGCGGGAAAAAACAATGAGCAGTTCTTC
TRBV6-5,NA,many,14,TRBJ1-1,CASRGLSLHTEAFF,TGTGCCAGCAGGGGACTCTCGCTGCACACTGAAGCTTTCTTT
TRBV28,NA,NA,15,TRBJ2-2,CASTPWAIYTGELFF,TGTGCCAGCACCCCCTGGGCGATCTACACCGGGGAGCTGTTTTTT
TRBV27,TRBD2,NA,15,TRBJ2-3,CASTESGRLTDTQYF,TGTGCCAGCACCGAGAGCGGGAGGCTCACAGATACGCAGTATTTT
TRBV5-1,TRBD2,NA,16,TRBJ2-3,CASSPFSGGNTDTQYF,TGCGCCAGCAGCCCTTTTAGCGGGGGGAACACAGATACGCAGTATTTT
TRBV30,NA,NA,14,TRBJ1-3,CAWSSGGGGNTIYF,TGTGCCTGGAGTTCGGGGGGAGGAGGAAACACCATATATTTT
TRBV4-1,NA,few,15,TRBJ1-1,CASSPAPPVNTEAFF,TGCGCCAGCAGCCCCGCTCCCCCAGTGAACACTGAAGCTTTCTTT
TRBV6-5,TRBD1,NA,14,TRBJ1-1,CASSYYGQGTEAFF,TGTGCCAGCAGTTACTACGGACAGGGCACTGAAGCTTTCTTT
TRBV28,NA,NA,15,TRBJ1-5,CASSLGTVSNQPQHF,TGTGCCAGCAGTTTAGGCACAGTTAGCAATCAGCCCCAGCATTTT
TRBV28,TRBD1,NA,16,TRBJ1-6,CASRPQGVTYNSPLHF,TGTGCCAGCAGACCACAGGGGGTAACCTATAATTCACCCCTCCACTTT
TRBV10-2,NA,NA,16,TRBJ1-5,CASSAGFGHSNQPQHF,TGCGCCAGCAGTGCAGGTTTCGGCCATAGCAATCAGCCCCAGCATTTT
TRBV19,NA,NA,12,TRBJ1-5,CASSTGDQPQHF,TGTGCCAGTAGTACAGGGGACCAGCCCCAGCATTTT
TRBV5-1,TRBD1,NA,15,TRBJ1-1,CASSQQGAGDTEAFF,TGCGCCAGCAGCCAACAGGGGGCAGGGGACACTGAAGCTTTCTTT
TRBV6-6,NA,NA,12,TRBJ1-1,CASSYSSEEAFF,TGTGCCAGCAGTTACTCGTCAGAAGAAGCTTTCTTT
TRBV25-1,NA,NA,12,TRBJ1-2,CASSEQYYGYTF,TGTGCCAGCAGTGAACAGTACTATGGCTACACCTTC
TRBV19,TRBD1,NA,13,TRBJ1-2,CASAEQGFSGYTF,TGTGCCAGTGCTGAACAGGGGTTCAGTGGCTACACCTTC
TRBV28,NA,NA,13,TRBJ2-3,CASYTGDTDTQYF,TGTGCCAGCTATACCGGGGACACAGATACGCAGTATTTT
TRBV18,NA,NA,13,TRBJ2-3,CASSPNPTGSQYF,TGTGCCAGCTCACCGAACCCCACAGGGAGTCAGTATTTT
TRBV19,NA,NA,13,TRBJ1-5,CASSPSRNQPQHF,TGTGCCAGTAGTCCTTCCCGTAATCAGCCCCAGCATTTT
TRBV5-8,NA,few,14,TRBJ1-2,CASSLDREWYGYTF,TGTGCCAGCAGCTTGGACAGGGAGTGGTATGGCTACACCTTC
TRBV5-1,TRBD2,NA,15,TRBJ2-3,CASSLTSGGTDTQYF,TGCGCCAGCAGCCTGACTAGCGGGGGGACAGATACGCAGTATTTT
TRBV7-3,TRBD1,NA,14,TRBJ2-5,CASSLTGGWETQYF,TGTGCCAGCAGCCTTACAGGGGGCTGGGAGACCCAGTACTTC
TRBV5-1,TRBD1,NA,15,TRBJ1-4,CASSGQGSTNEKLFF,TGCGCCAGCAGCGGACAGGGTTCAACTAATGAAAAACTGTTTTTT